This T cell receptor (beta chain) was sequenced in a study of blood T cell repertoires in COVID-19. Donors in Cohort 3 counted as recovered after two negative PCRs, clearance, or symptom resolution. Authors' processing steps: The assay estimated nucleated cells by amplifying reference gene primers. Profiled with immunoSEQ multiplex PCR; TCRdb holds only in-frame clones, not every one. Clone size and the V and J calls come from that table; the DNA yielded D and trimming. The sample lists about 170,000 clones, about 91% seen once, with less than 0.85% in the top ten. The TCR comes from a young woman who had recovered from COVID-19. Material for sequencing was PBMCs or T cells enriched from blood (not recorded which).

CDR3 in DNA: TGTGCCAGCAGCTCGGAGGGACAGGTGAACTATGGCTACACCTTC. As protein: CASSSEGQVNYGYTF. The V and J genes are TRBV5-4 and TRBJ1-2, with 8 nucleotides matching TRBD1. The ends lost 3 bases at V and 2 bases at J; junction bases unmatched: 6. This CDR3 region has 15 residues. The germline V gene encodes CDR1 SGHNT and CDR2 YYREEE (reference sequence).